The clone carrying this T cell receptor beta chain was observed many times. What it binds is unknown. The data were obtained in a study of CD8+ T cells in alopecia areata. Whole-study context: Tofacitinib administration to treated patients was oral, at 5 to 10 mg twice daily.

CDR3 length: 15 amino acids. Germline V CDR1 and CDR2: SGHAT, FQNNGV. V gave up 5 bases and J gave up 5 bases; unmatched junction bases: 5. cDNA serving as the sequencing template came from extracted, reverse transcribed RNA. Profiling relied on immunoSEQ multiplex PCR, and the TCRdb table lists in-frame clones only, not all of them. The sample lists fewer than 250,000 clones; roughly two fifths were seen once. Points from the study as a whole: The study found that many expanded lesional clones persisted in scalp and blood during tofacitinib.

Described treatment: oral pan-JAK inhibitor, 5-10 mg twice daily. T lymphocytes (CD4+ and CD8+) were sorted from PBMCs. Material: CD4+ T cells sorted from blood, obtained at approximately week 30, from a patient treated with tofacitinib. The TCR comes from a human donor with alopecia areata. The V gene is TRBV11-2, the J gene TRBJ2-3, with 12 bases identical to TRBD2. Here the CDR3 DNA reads TGTGCCAGCAGCGTAATGACTAGCGGGGGAGATACGCAGTATTTT. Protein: CASSVMTSGGDTQYF.